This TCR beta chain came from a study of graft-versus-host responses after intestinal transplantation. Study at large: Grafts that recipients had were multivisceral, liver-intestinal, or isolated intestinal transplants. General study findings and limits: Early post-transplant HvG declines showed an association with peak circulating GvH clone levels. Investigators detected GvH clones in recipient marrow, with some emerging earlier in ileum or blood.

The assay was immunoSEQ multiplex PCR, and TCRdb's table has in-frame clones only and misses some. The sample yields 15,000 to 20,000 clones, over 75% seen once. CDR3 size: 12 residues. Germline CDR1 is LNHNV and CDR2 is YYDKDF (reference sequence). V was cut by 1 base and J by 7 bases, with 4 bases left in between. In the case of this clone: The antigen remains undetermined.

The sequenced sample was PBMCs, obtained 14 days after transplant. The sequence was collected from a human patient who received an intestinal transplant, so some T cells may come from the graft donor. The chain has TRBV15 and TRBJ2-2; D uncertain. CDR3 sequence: CATSRGSGELFF. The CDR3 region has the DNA TGTGCCACCAGCAGAGGCAGCGGGGAGCTGTTTTTT.